A selection of T cell receptor beta chains follows, all from one sample in a study of OX40 agonist ivuxolimab in advanced cancers. TCRdb's copy holds only in-frame clones and misses some; the assay was immunoSEQ multiplex PCR. There are more than 40,000 clones in the sample; over 60% occur only once, and over 2% lies in the top ten. The sequences come from CD4+ or CD8+ T cells sorted from blood, collected in a trial of the OX40 agonist ivuxolimab. The receptor set was obtained from an adult with an advanced solid tumor such as melanoma, head and neck, liver or kidney cancer. The CDR3 runs from the conserved cysteine through the conserved F or W. A D gene is named only where the DNA matches it firmly. The size of a clone is reported for some rows only, either as once, few or many, or as a class for expanded clones.

cdr3_nt	cdr3_aa	d_call	v_call	j_call	clone_size
TGTGCCAGCAGCTTAGGAGCTAGCACAGATACGCAGTATTTT	CASSLGASTDTQYF	NA	TRBV7-9	TRBJ2-3	few
TGTGCCAGCAGCTTGTCGGGCCAGGGGTGGGTAGAAGCTTTCTTT	CASSLSGQGWVEAFF	NA	TRBV5-5	TRBJ1-1	NA
TGTGCCAGTAGTCTCGCATTAGCGGGACCCTCCTACGAGCAGTACTTC	CASSLALAGPSYEQYF	TRBD2	TRBV19	TRBJ2-7	few
TGCGCCACCGCGGCCCCCCCCACAGATACGCAGTATTTT	CATAAPPTDTQYF	NA	TRBV10-2	TRBJ2-3	NA
TGTGCCAGCAGCTTAACCGGTCTCACGGGGACTGAAGCTTTCTTT	CASSLTGLTGTEAFF	NA	TRBV7-9	TRBJ1-1	NA
TGTGCCAGCAGTCCAACTTTTAGCGGTATTTCCTACGAGCAGTACTTC	CASSPTFSGISYEQYF	NA	TRBV27	TRBJ2-7	NA
TGTGCCAGTAGTATCCTCCTGACAGCTAACTATGGCTACACCTTC	CASSILLTANYGYTF	NA	TRBV19	TRBJ1-2	NA
TGTGCCAGCAGGAAGGGTGGGCAGGGAGAAGGAGCTTTCTTT	CASRKGGQGEGAFF	NA	TRBV2	TRBJ1-1	NA
TGTGCCAGCAGTTACTTGACAGGGTTAGGTGGCTACACCTTC	CASSYLTGLGGYTF	TRBD1	TRBV6-6	TRBJ1-2	NA
TGCGCCAGCAGTCAATCGGCCCAAGGGACAGGAAAAGGGGAGACCCAGTACTTC	CASSQSAQGTGKGETQYF	TRBD1	TRBV23-1	TRBJ2-5	NA
TGCGCCAGCAGCTTGGGCTCGAACACTGAAGCTTTCTTT	CASSLGSNTEAFF	NA	TRBV5-1	TRBJ1-1	NA
TGTGCCAGCAGTTTGAGGGGATCCTACAATGAGCAGTTCTTC	CASSLRGSYNEQFF	NA	TRBV27	TRBJ2-1	once
TGTGCCAGCAGGATAGATACAGGGGGTGGCTACACCTTC	CASRIDTGGGYTF	TRBD1	TRBV6-5	TRBJ1-2	NA
TGTGCCAGCAGGATAGAGAGGAACACTGAAGCTTTCTTT	CASRIERNTEAFF	NA	TRBV2	TRBJ1-1	NA
TGTGCCAGCAGTTTGCTAGCGGGATATACTTTC	CASSLLAGYTF	TRBD2	TRBV6-1	TRBJ2-7	NA
TGTGCCAGCAGTTTATCGACGGGGGAGCGGGAGCTGTTTTTT	CASSLSTGERELFF	NA	TRBV27	TRBJ2-2	NA
TGTGCCAGCAGTTTTACTGGGGCCAACGTCCTGACTTTC	CASSFTGANVLTF	NA	TRBV27	TRBJ2-6	NA
TGTGCCAGCAGCGAATTCCTCAGAAACACCATATATTTT	CASSEFLRNTIYF	NA	TRBV11-1	TRBJ1-3	NA
TGTGCCAGCAGCAAAAGGGGGGAGGGGGTTGCTGAAGCTTTCTTT	CASSKRGEGVAEAFF	NA	TRBV21-1	TRBJ1-1	NA
TGTGCCAGCAGTCAACACAGGAAGAACACTGAAGCTTTCTTT	CASSQHRKNTEAFF	NA	TRBV6-5	TRBJ1-1	once
TGTGCCAGCAGGAGGGGCGGCGGCTCCTACAATGAGCAGTTCTTC	CASRRGGGSYNEQFF	NA	TRBV28	TRBJ2-1	NA
TGCGCCAGCAGCTTGGGGACCACTAACTATGGCTACACCTTC	CASSLGTTNYGYTF	NA	TRBV5-1	TRBJ1-2	once
TGTGCCAGCACCTCGAGCGGCCAGGGGAAAGGGGAGCAGTACTTC	CASTSSGQGKGEQYF	NA	TRBV28	TRBJ2-7	NA
TGTGCCAGCAGTTTATTGTTACGACAAAGGACGGTCTCCTACGAGCAGTACTTC	CASSLLLRQRTVSYEQYF	NA	TRBV28	TRBJ2-7	NA
TGTGCCAGCAGCTTCCCTCAAGGCGAGCAGTACTTC	CASSFPQGEQYF	NA	TRBV5-4	TRBJ2-7	NA
TGTGCCAGCAGCTTAGAGGGGGGAGGGGGCGAGCAGTACTTC	CASSLEGGGGEQYF	NA	TRBV11-2	TRBJ2-7	NA
TGCGCCAGCAGCTTGGGCCACAATGAGCAGTTCTTC	CASSLGHNEQFF	NA	TRBV5-1	TRBJ2-1	NA
TGCGCCAGCAGTGAGTCCGGGACAGGCTTATACTTC	CASSESGTGLYF	TRBD1	TRBV10-2	TRBJ2-4	NA
TGCAGCGTTGTAGGGTCGGGTAACTATGGCTACACCTTC	CSVVGSGNYGYTF	NA	TRBV29-1	TRBJ1-2	NA